This note documents a single TCR beta chain sequence. The entry originates in a study of T cells in Graves' hyperthyroidism and ophthalmopathy. What was amplified from RNA transcripts were TCR beta CDR3 regions. The TCR CDR3 first-round RT-PCR relied on the HTBI primer set. MiXCR, applied by TCRdb to the multiplex PCR reads, yields one record per CDR3 protein. The repertoire consists of about 770,000 distinct CDR3 sequences, with around 20% occurring once and the leading ten covering about a sixth. Sequencing input: blood. The receptor comes from a woman aged 45 to 65 with Graves' hyperthyroidism that later progressed to Graves' ophthalmopathy.

CDR3 in amino acids: CASSYAGGDGNTIYF. CDR3 bases: TGTGCCAGCAGTTACGCAGGGGGCGATGGAAACACCATATATTTT. The chain combines TRBV6-2 or TRBV6-3 with TRBJ1-3; 8 bases align to TRBD1. The V segment lost 2 bases and the J segment 3 bases; nucleotides outside the gene matches: 3. CDR3 length: 15 amino acids. Per the germline V gene, CDR1 is MNHEY and CDR2 is SVGEGT.